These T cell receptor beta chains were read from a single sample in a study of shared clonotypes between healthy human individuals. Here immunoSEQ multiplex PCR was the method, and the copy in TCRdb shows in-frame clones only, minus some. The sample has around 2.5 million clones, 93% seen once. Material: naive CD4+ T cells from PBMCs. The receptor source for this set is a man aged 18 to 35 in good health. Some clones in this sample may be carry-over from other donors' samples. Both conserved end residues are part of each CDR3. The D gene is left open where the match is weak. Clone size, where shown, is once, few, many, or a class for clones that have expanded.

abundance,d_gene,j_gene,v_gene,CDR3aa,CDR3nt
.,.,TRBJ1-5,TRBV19,CASREYSNQPQHF,TGTGCCAGTCGAGAGTATAGCAATCAGCCCCAGCATTTT
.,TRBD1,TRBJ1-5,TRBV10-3,CAISDRGQLGNQPQHF,TGTGCCATCAGCGACAGGGGGCAACTAGGCAATCAGCCCCAGCATTTT
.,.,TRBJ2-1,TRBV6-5,CATEKGESSYNEQFF,TGTGCCACCGAGAAAGGTGAAAGCTCCTACAATGAGCAGTTCTTC
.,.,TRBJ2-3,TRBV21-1,CASPRGCGSTDTQYF,TGTGCCAGCCCGAGGGGGTGCGGGAGCACAGATACGCAGTATTTT
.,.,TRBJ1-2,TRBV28,CASSLFAQSYTF,TGTGCCAGCAGTTTATTTGCCCAAAGCTACACCTTC
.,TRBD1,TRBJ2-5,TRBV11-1,CASSTGTGMVEGTQYF,TGTGCCAGCAGCACTGGGACAGGGATGGTCGAAGGGACCCAGTACTTC
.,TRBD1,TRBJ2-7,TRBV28,CASSLRQGGEQYF,TGTGCCAGCAGTTTAAGACAGGGGGGCGAGCAGTACTTC
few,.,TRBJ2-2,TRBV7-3,CASSSNTNTGELFF,TGTGCCAGCAGCTCGAATACTAACACCGGGGAGCTGTTTTTT
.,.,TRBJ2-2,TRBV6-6,CASRRTATGTGELFF,TGTGCCAGCAGGAGGACGGCAACCGGCACCGGGGAGCTGTTTTTT
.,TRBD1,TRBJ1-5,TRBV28,CASSFGQVGQPQHF,TGTGCCAGCAGTTTCGGACAGGTGGGGCAGCCCCAGCATTTT
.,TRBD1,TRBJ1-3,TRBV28,CASSFFGTGAGNTIYF,TGTGCCAGCAGTTTTTTCGGGACAGGGGCTGGAAACACCATATATTTT
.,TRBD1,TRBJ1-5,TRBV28,CASSLYRTGSNQPQHF,TGTGCCAGCAGTTTATACCGGACAGGCTCCAATCAGCCCCAGCATTTT
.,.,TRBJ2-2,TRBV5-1,CASSLVPSAAGELFF,TGCGCCAGCAGCTTGGTCCCGTCTGCCGCCGGGGAGCTGTTTTTT
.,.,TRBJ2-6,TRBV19,CASNLRTPSGANVLTF,TGTGCCAGTAACCTCAGGACGCCCTCTGGGGCCAACGTCCTGACTTTC
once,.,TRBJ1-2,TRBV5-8,CASSPPVLRPYGYTF,TGTGCCAGCAGCCCCCCGGTCCTCAGGCCCTATGGCTACACCTTC
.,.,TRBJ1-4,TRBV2,CASSDVGSTNEKLFF,TGTGCCAGCAGTGATGTCGGATCAACTAATGAAAAACTGTTTTTT
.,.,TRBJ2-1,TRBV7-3,CASSPHQVAGSYNEQFF,TGTGCCAGCAGCCCTCATCAGGTGGCGGGGTCGTACAATGAGCAGTTCTTC
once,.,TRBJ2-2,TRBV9,CASSVVEDANTGELFF,TGTGCCAGCAGCGTAGTCGAGGACGCGAACACCGGGGAGCTGTTTTTT
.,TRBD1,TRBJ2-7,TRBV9,CASSVGQGNYEQYF,TGTGCCAGCAGCGTGGGACAGGGAAACTACGAGCAGTACTTC
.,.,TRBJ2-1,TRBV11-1,CASSLNAGVYNEQFF,TGTGCCAGCAGCTTAAATGCAGGAGTCTACAATGAGCAGTTCTTC
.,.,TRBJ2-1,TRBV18,CASSLGQRVYNEQFF,TGTGCCAGCTCACTCGGGCAGAGGGTCTACAATGAGCAGTTCTTC
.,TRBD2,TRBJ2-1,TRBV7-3,CASSSGGVNEQFF,TGTGCCAGCAGCTCGGGGGGTGTTAATGAGCAGTTCTTC
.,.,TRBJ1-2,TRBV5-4,CASSASLLGNYGYTF,TGTGCCAGCAGCGCAAGCCTGTTGGGGAACTATGGCTACACCTTC
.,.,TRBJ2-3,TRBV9,CASSVGGSGTDTQYF,TGTGCCAGCAGCGTAGGCGGCTCCGGCACAGATACGCAGTATTTT
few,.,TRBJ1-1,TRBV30,CAWTALRDTEAFF,TGTGCCTGGACTGCCCTAAGGGACACTGAAGCTTTCTTT
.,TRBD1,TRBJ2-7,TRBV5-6,CASSLWGQGYEQYF,TGTGCCAGCAGCTTGTGGGGACAGGGCTACGAGCAGTACTTC
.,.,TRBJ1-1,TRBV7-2,CASSLERGGSTGAFF,TGTGCCAGCAGCTTAGAGCGTGGCGGCTCGACTGGAGCTTTCTTT
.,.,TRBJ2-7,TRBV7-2,CASSLSKQGIEQYF,TGTGCCAGCAGCTTAAGCAAGCAGGGGATCGAGCAGTACTTC
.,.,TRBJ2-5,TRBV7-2,CASSQMGRPSETQYF,TGTGCCAGCAGCCAAATGGGCCGACCATCGGAGACCCAGTACTTC
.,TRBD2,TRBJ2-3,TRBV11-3,CASSLKGASGRVADTQYF,TGTGCCAGCAGCCTGAAGGGGGCTAGCGGGAGGGTGGCCGATACGCAGTATTTT
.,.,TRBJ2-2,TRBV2,CASRDSRGAGELFF,TGTGCCAGCAGGGATTCAAGGGGCGCCGGGGAGCTGTTTTTT
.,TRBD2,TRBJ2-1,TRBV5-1,CASSVGLAVGSYNEQFF,TGCGCCAGCAGCGTCGGACTAGCGGTGGGGTCCTACAATGAGCAGTTCTTC
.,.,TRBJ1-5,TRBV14,CASSQHLNQPQHF,TGTGCCAGCAGCCAACACCTAAATCAGCCCCAGCATTTT
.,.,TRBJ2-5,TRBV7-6,CASSLESVALGTQYF,TGTGCCAGCAGCTTAGAGTCTGTGGCTTTAGGGACCCAGTACTTC
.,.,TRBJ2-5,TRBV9,CASSPRTTQETQYF,TGTGCCAGCAGCCCCCGGACGACTCAAGAGACCCAGTACTTC
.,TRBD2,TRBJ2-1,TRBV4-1,CASSQPWGLAGYNEQFF,TGCGCCAGCAGCCAACCCTGGGGACTAGCGGGCTACAATGAGCAGTTCTTC
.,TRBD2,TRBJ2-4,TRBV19,CASSGTSGGVAKNIQYF,TGTGCCAGTAGTGGGACTAGCGGGGGCGTAGCCAAAAACATTCAGTACTTC
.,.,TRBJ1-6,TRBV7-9,CAGSPDSPNSPLHF,TGTGCCGGCTCACCGGACAGCCCGAATTCACCCCTCCACTTT
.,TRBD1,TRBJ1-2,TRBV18,CASSPQGAPDYGYTF,TGTGCCAGCTCACCACAGGGGGCGCCGGACTATGGCTACACCTTC
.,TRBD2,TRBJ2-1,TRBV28,CASSLWGAGDGRTSGIDEQFF,TGTGCCAGCAGTTTATGGGGGGCAGGGGATGGGAGGACTAGCGGGATCGATGAGCAGTTCTTC
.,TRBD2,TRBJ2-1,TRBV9,CASSGQAGGILSSYNEQFF,TGTGCCAGCAGCGGTCAAGCGGGAGGGATTTTAAGCTCCTACAATGAGCAGTTCTTC
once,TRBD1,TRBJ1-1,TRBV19,CASSMRGTAHTEAFF,TGTGCCAGTAGTATGAGGGGGACAGCCCACACTGAAGCTTTCTTT
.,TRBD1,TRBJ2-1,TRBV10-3,CAISEPTSWTGNNEQFF,TGTGCCATCAGTGAGCCCACATCATGGACAGGGAACAATGAGCAGTTCTTC
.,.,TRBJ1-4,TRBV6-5,CASSYSGPNEKLFF,TGTGCCAGCAGTTACTCGGGACCTAATGAAAAACTGTTTTTT
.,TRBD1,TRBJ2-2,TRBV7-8,CASSSRDRGFTGELFF,TGTGCCAGCAGCTCCCGGGACAGGGGGTTCACCGGGGAGCTGTTTTTT
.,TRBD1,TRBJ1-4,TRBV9,CASSVGTAYEKLFF,TGTGCCAGCAGCGTCGGGACAGCGTATGAAAAACTGTTTTTT
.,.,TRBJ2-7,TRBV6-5,CASSSVTEQYF,TGTGCCAGCAGTTCTGTGACCGAGCAGTACTTC
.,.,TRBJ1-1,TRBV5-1,CASSSGHLNTEAFF,TGCGCCAGCAGCTCAGGACACCTGAACACTGAAGCTTTCTTT